Shown below are 22 T cell receptor beta chains from a single sample sequenced in a study of blood T cell repertoires in COVID-19. Measured with immunoSEQ multiplex PCR; TCRdb has only the in-frame clones, and not every one. In the table there are some 190,000 clones, 84% of which are singletons. The sequenced sample consisted of peripheral blood. The receptors were sampled from a human donor in a cohort sampled during active COVID-19.

V gene TRBV12-3 or TRBV12-4 combines with J gene TRBJ1-6, with 7 bases that match TRBD1. Trimming at V came to 7 bases and at J to 6 bases, leaving 3 bases not matched to a gene. The CDR3 loop spans 13 amino acids. This CDR3 is CASNRDSNSPLHF. The CDR3 region has the DNA TGTGCCAGCAACCGGGACAGTAATTCACCCCTCCACTTT.

V usage is TRBV30 and J usage is TRBJ2-2; 13 bases agree with TRBD2. The CDR3 runs to 13 residues. With 8 bases clipped from V and 9 bases from J, the junction kept 6 bases outside the gene matches. Germline CDR1 is GTSNPN and CDR2 is SVGIG (reference sequence). CDR3 nucleotides: TGTGCCAGTAGACTAGCGGGGGGTAGGGAGCTGTTTTTT. Residues: CASRLAGGRELFF.

The chain joins TRBV5-1 to TRBJ2-5, with 7 bases identical to TRBD1. Germline V gene sequence: CDR1 SGHRS, CDR2 YFSETQ. The ends lost 0 bases at V and 5 bases at J; junction bases unmatched: 4. The CDR3 extends over 14 amino acids. CDR3 in amino acids: CASSLGDSRETQYF. Written as DNA, the CDR3 is TGCGCCAGCAGCTTGGGGGACAGCCGGGAGACCCAGTACTTC. The full variable domain, with the rest looked up from reference TRBV5-1 and TRBJ2-5, is KAGVTQTPRYLIKTRGQQVTLSCSPISGHRSVSWYQQTPGQGLQFLFEYFSETQRNKGNFPGRFSGRQFSNSRSEMNVSTLELGDSALYLCASSLGDSRETQYFGPGTRLLVL.

V gene TRBV5-5 combines with J gene TRBJ1-4, with D perhaps TRBD1 (6 bases). Germline V CDR1 and CDR2: SGHKS, YYEKEE (reference sequence). V shed 4 bases and J shed 4 bases, with 23 bases lying between them. The CDR3 loop spans 18 amino acids. CDR3 sequence reads: CASSQRYDRPWGNEKLFF. For the CDR3, the DNA is TGTGCCAGCAGCCAAAGATACGACAGGCCCTGGGGTAATGAAAAACTGTTTTTT.

The count of this clone is one. The V and J genes are TRBV5-1 and TRBJ1-1, with D perhaps matching TRBD1 (5 bases). Trimming removed 3 bases at V and 5 bases at J, with 17 bases between. Germline V gene data show CDR1 as SGHRS and CDR2 as YFSETQ. The CDR3 runs 15 residues. CDR3 amino acids: CASSSVGEGFTEAFF. As DNA, the CDR3 is TGCGCCAGCAGCTCTGTGGGGGAGGGGTTTACTGAAGCTTTCTTT.

The CDR3 bases are TGTGCCAGCTCCGACGGCGCTGGAGGGACCCAGTACTTC. It is translated as CASSDGAGGTQYF. This rearrangement joins TRBV18 to TRBJ2-5; tentatively, D is TRBD2 (5 bases). V gave up 6 bases and J gave up 7 bases, with 15 bases separating them. The CDR3 extends over 13 amino acids. The V gene's germline CDR1 is KGHSH and CDR2 LQKENI.

The rearrangement links TRBV11-1 to TRBJ2-7; a possible D gene is TRBD2 (5 bases). Deletions cut 0 bases from V and 6 bases from J, with 9 bases between. The CDR3 has 13 amino acids. Germline V lookup: CDR1 SGHAT, CDR2 FQDESV (reference sequence). The CDR3: CASSLAGAGEQYF. For the CDR3, the DNA is TGTGCCAGCAGCTTAGCGGGAGCTGGCGAGCAGTACTTC.

This clone was recorded only once. V usage is TRBV5-1 and J usage is TRBJ1-2; D is uncertain. V lost 4 bases to trimming and J lost 2 bases, with 15 bases between them. Germline values: CDR1 SGHRS, CDR2 YFSETQ. The length of the CDR3 is 15 residues. CDR3 nucleotide sequence: TGCGCCAGCAGCCCTCTGAGGGCAGCCAACTATGGCTACACCTTC. It specifies CASSPLRAANYGYTF.

This clone was detected many times. This rearrangement joins TRBV30 to TRBJ2-7; possibly TRBD2 for D (5 bases). V gave up 4 bases and J gave up 2 bases, with 21 bases separating them. Germline V gene lookup returns CDR1 GTSNPN and CDR2 SVGIG (reference sequence). The CDR3 has 16 residues. CDR3 amino acids: CAWMPQAGKPPYEQYF. CDR3 in DNA: TGTGCCTGGATGCCCCAGGCGGGCAAGCCTCCCTACGAGCAGTACTTC.

The chain is built from TRBV13 and TRBJ2-7; D not certain. The CDR3 consists of 12 residues. V gave up 5 bases and J gave up 3 bases, with 8 bases separating them. Germline V lookup: CDR1 PRHDT, CDR2 FYEKMQ (reference sequence). CDR3 amino acids: CASSQPHYEQYF. As DNA, the CDR3 is TGTGCCAGCAGCCAACCACACTACGAGCAGTACTTC.

The rearrangement links TRBV23-1 to TRBJ2-7; no firm D call. TRBV23-1 is an open reading frame whose function is uncertain. Trimming removed 2 bases from V and 7 bases from J, with 9 bases in between. The CDR3 has 12 amino acids. The CDR3 loop reads CASSQERWEQYV. CDR3 nucleotide sequence: TGCGCCAGCAGTCAAGAGCGATGGGAGCAGTACGTC.

The V and J genes are TRBV3-1 (or the pseudogene TRBV3-2) and TRBJ1-1; 7 bases agree with TRBD1. V shed 4 bases, J shed 1 base, and the junction held 9 bases outside the gene matches. Germline lookup yields CDR1 LGHDT and CDR2 YNNKEL (reference sequence). This CDR3 is built from 16 residues. The CDR3 sequence: CASSRFRDRRNTEAFF. The CDR3 coding sequence is TGTGCCAGCAGCCGATTCAGGGACAGACGGAACACTGAAGCTTTCTTT.

The chain combines TRBV3-1 (or the pseudogene TRBV3-2) with TRBJ2-7; TRBD1 matches 7 bases. The germline V gene encodes CDR1 LGHDT and CDR2 YNNKEL (reference sequence). Trimming took 1 base from V and 3 from J; bases not matched to a gene: 6. The CDR3 length is 15 residues. For the CDR3, the DNA is TGTGCCAGCAGCCAAGGAGTGGCAGGGGGCTACGAGCAGTACTTC. The encoded protein is CASSQGVAGGYEQYF.

This CDR3 reads CASSLGTGGYEQYV. The CDR3 DNA sequence: TGCGCCAGCAGCTTGGGGACAGGGGGCTACGAGCAGTACGTC. The rearrangement links TRBV5-1 to TRBJ2-7, with 10 bases aligning to TRBD1. V gave up 0 bases and J gave up 3 bases; unmatched junction bases: 0. The CDR3 has 14 amino acids. The germline gives CDR1 SGHRS, CDR2 YFSETQ.

As regards this clone: Other DNA sequences from this sample encode an identical CDR3 as well. The chain carries TRBV5-5 and TRBJ1-1; a possible D gene is TRBD1 (5 bases). Germline V lookup: CDR1 SGHKS, CDR2 YYEKEE (reference sequence). The CDR3 totals 14 residues. V was cut by 0 bases and J by 4 bases, with 10 bases left in between. As DNA, the CDR3 is TGTGCCAGCAGCTTGGTCCAGGGATCCACTGAAGCTTTCTTT. This encodes CASSLVQGSTEAFF.

The chain carries TRBV3-1 (or the pseudogene TRBV3-2) and TRBJ1-5; D perhaps matches TRBD1 (6 bases). Germline CDR1 is LGHDT and CDR2 is YNNKEL (reference sequence). This CDR3 contains 14 residues. V shed 3 bases and J shed 4 bases, with 10 bases lying between them. CDR3 in amino acids: CASSHSQGNQPQHF. CDR3 nucleotides: TGTGCCAGCAGCCATTCCCAGGGGAATCAGCCCCAGCATTTT.

In its sample, this clone was seen a few times. This chain connects TRBV18 to TRBJ2-3; 9 bases align to TRBD1. The CDR3 is 15 residues long. V lost 6 bases, J lost 1 base, and 5 bases stayed unmatched. Germline CDR1 is KGHSH and CDR2 is LQKENI. DNA of the CDR3: TGTGCCAGCTCCCATCGGACAGGGGGCACAGATACGCAGTATTTT. It yields the protein CASSHRTGGTDTQYF.

The chain couples TRBV14 to TRBJ1-3; D gene unclear. CDR1 SGHDN and CDR2 FVKESK come from the germline V gene. The CDR3 length is 14 residues. Deletions cut 6 bases from V and 2 bases from J, with 11 bases between. The CDR3 is CASSTSYTGNTIYF. CDR3 in DNA: TGTGCCAGCAGTACAAGTTATACTGGAAACACCATATATTTT.

The V gene is TRBV2, the J gene TRBJ2-3; 7 bases are shared with TRBD2. The CDR3 sequence is 15 residues long. Germline loops: CDR1 SNHLY, CDR2 FYNNEI. The junction had 11 bases not matched to a gene; V was cut back by 7 bases and J by 4 bases. DNA of the CDR3: TGTGCCAGCACCTGGGAGGGGCTCGGCGCAGATACGCAGTATTTT. Translation: CASTWEGLGADTQYF.

The chain combines TRBV5-4 with TRBJ1-3; 7 bases are a match to TRBD1. Germline V gene sequence: CDR1 SGHNT, CDR2 YYREEE (reference sequence). The CDR3 has 14 residues. With 2 bases clipped from V and 6 bases from J, the junction kept 5 bases outside the gene matches. The CDR3 region is CASSLDRVENTIYF. The CDR3 bases are TGTGCCAGCAGCTTAGACAGGGTAGAAAACACCATATATTTT.

This chain links TRBV19 with TRBJ1-1; TRBD1 aligns across 8 bases. Unmatched junction bases numbered 6, after V lost 5 bases and J lost 1 base. The CDR3 length is 15 residues. Germline V gene data show CDR1 as LNHDA and CDR2 as SQIVND (reference sequence). The CDR3 sequence is CASSVRGLGNTEAFF. The DNA of the CDR3 is TGTGCCAGTAGTGTCAGGGGGCTGGGGAACACTGAAGCTTTCTTT.

The chain carries TRBV2 and TRBJ2-7; 10 bases map to TRBD1. This CDR3 contains 13 residues. J gave up 2 bases and V 8 bases, and 3 bases lay outside the gene matches. CDR1 and CDR2 from the germline V gene are SNHLY and FYNNEI. The CDR3 loop is CASGGQGTYEQYV. The CDR3 region has the DNA TGTGCCAGCGGGGGACAGGGGACCTACGAGCAGTACGTC.